The text below deals with one TCR beta chain. Its antigen is unknown. The sample holds other DNA sequences that translate to the same CDR3. The PCR used 60 Vbeta and 13 Jbeta primers. TCRdb's table, derived via immunoSEQ multiplex PCR, lists solely in-frame clones and lacks some. This sample's table has just over 150,000 clones. At collection, donors were nominally healthy, but unrecorded immune exposures were probable. The source of the sample is a study of cytomegalovirus exposure and HLA in healthy donors. Study results and limitations: In a later analysis, compared with equally common non-associated chains, HLA-associated beta chains were more expanded. Earlier analysis found most TCR beta V segments productive about 87% or about 30% of the time.

Trimming pared 2 bases from V and 5 bases from J, leaving 6 bases between. CDR1 and CDR2 (germline): LNHDA, SQIVND (reference sequence). The CDR3 consists of 12 residues. This rearrangement joins TRBV19 to TRBJ1-2, with TRBD1 as a possible D gene (6 bases). Source material: PBMCs. This receptor was identified in a woman aged 55-70 years in good health and CMV-seronegative. CDR3 DNA sequence: TGTGCCAGTAGTATAACAGGGTATGGCTACACCTTC. It codes for CASSITGYGYTF.